These 15 T cell receptor beta chains were all obtained from the same sample, sequenced in a study of human T cells and chemical hapten exposure. Indicated time point: pre-sensitization, week 0. Treatment here: therapeutic diphenylcyclopropenone sensitization with weekly scalp DPC. TCRdb itself ran the RACE reads through MiXCR, one entry per CDR3 protein. This sample has 95,000 to 150,000 distinct CDR3 sequences, with roughly 12% found just once. The material was whole blood, obtained in connection with sensitization to the hapten diphenylcyclopropenone (DPC). These TCRs come from a woman aged 18-30 years with alopecia areata. Some clones in this sample may be carry-over from other donors' samples.

This chain joins TRBV5-1 and TRBJ2-7; TRBD1 might be the D (6 bases). The CDR3 sequence is 13 residues long. Germline V gene lookup returns CDR1 SGHRS and CDR2 YFSETQ. The V and J ends lost 4 bases and 3 bases respectively, with 11 bases between them. The DNA for the CDR3 is TGCGCCAGCAGCGCGTGGACAGACTACGAGCAGTACTTC. Its protein is CASSAWTDYEQYF.

The chain combines TRBV18 with TRBJ2-4; D is possibly TRBD2 (6 bases). V was pared by 0 bases and J by 0 bases, with 9 bases between. The CDR3 is made up of 16 amino acids. Germline lookup yields CDR1 KGHSH and CDR2 LQKENI. CDR3 sequence: CASSPPRGIAKNIQYF. CDR3 sequence (DNA): TGTGCCAGCTCACCACCGCGGGGCATAGCCAAAAACATTCAGTACTTC.

This clonotype appeared a few times. The J gene is TRBJ2-1, the V gene TRBV4-3; TRBD2 agrees at 12 bases. The CDR3 contains 16 residues. Germline V gives CDR1 LGHNA, CDR2 YSLEER. Losses at the gene ends were 2 bases for V and 6 bases for J; bases not matched to a gene: 5. The CDR3 spells CASSQRASGGANEQFF. The CDR3 bases are TGCGCCAGCAGCCAAAGGGCTAGCGGGGGGGCCAATGAGCAGTTCTTC.

The gene calls are TRBV20-1 and TRBJ2-7; perhaps TRBD2 as D (7 bases). This CDR3 region has 12 residues. Germline CDR1 DFQATT, CDR2 SNEGSKA (reference sequence). V was pared by 3 bases and J by 2 bases, with 8 bases between. In nucleotides, the CDR3 is TGCAGTGCTAGCGGGGGGCCCTACGAGCAGTACTTC. Translated, it gives CSASGGPYEQYF.

This clonotype was seen ten or more times. The chain combines TRBV7-2 with TRBJ1-5, with D maybe TRBD1 (5 bases). The germline V gene encodes CDR1 SGHTA and CDR2 FQGNSA. Between the trimmed V and J ends, which lost 5 bases and 2 bases, there was a span of 13 bases. This CDR3 is 15 amino acids long. The CDR3 loop is CASSPDGARNQPQHF. DNA of the CDR3: TGTGCCAGCAGCCCCGACGGGGCGCGCAATCAGCCCCAGCATTTT. Full variable domain (remainder filled in from reference TRBV7-2 and TRBJ1-5): GAGVSQSPSNKVTEKGKDVELRCDPISGHTALYWYRQSLGQGLEFLIYFQGNSAPDKSGLPSDRFSAERTGGSVSTLTIQRTQQEDSAVYLCASSPDGARNQPQHFGDGTRLSIL.

This clonotype was counted many times. This rearrangement joins TRBV9 to TRBJ2-7; D is ambiguous. The germline V gene encodes CDR1 SGDLS and CDR2 YYNGEE. The ends were cut back, 0 bases at V and 2 bases at J, with 9 bases in the middle. This CDR3 comprises 14 residues. The chain's CDR3 is CASSVDYRPYEQYF. The CDR3 DNA sequence: TGTGCCAGCAGCGTAGATTACCGGCCCTACGAGCAGTACTTC.

This clonotype was counted once. A read error may explain this, as a much larger clone is one base away. The rearrangement joins TRBV6-2 or TRBV6-3 to TRBJ2-2, with a possible D match to TRBD1 (5 bases). The CDR3 spans 13 residues. Trimming cost V 6 bases and J 1 base, with 6 bases left between them. Germline V gene sequence: CDR1 MNHEY, CDR2 SVGEGT. The CDR3 region is CASSGQNTGELFF. In DNA, the CDR3 is TGTGCCAGCAGCGGACAGAACACCGGGGAGCTGTTTTTT.

The chain combines TRBV7-2 with TRBJ1-1; weak D call: TRBD1 (6 bases). CDR1 and CDR2 from the germline V gene are SGHTA and FQGNSA. This CDR3 is built from 14 residues. V lost 6 bases and J lost 1, with 12 bases in between. This chain's CDR3 is CASRRGGANTEAFF. The DNA of the CDR3 is TGTGCCAGCAGGAGAGGGGGGGCGAACACTGAAGCTTTCTTT.

There are a few counts of this clonotype. The chain has TRBV27 and TRBJ1-4; 7 bases match TRBD1. The germline V gene encodes CDR1 MNHEY and CDR2 SMNVEV (reference sequence). With V trimmed by 5 bases and J by 7 bases, 7 bases remained unmatched. The CDR3 spans 14 residues. The CDR3 loop is CASSGGGDGEKLFF. The CDR3, as DNA: TGTGCCAGCAGTGGAGGGGGCGATGGTGAAAAACTGTTTTTT.

At least ten counts were recorded for this clonotype. The chain carries TRBV20-1 and TRBJ2-5; D is unresolved. V shed 1 base and J shed 9 bases, with 15 bases lying between them. Germline lookup yields CDR1 DFQATT and CDR2 SNEGSKA (reference sequence). CDR3 length: 13 amino acids. In DNA form, the CDR3 reads TGCAGTGCTAGAGTAAGGGCGAGGAATCCCCAGTACTTC. The encoded protein is CSARVRARNPQYF.

This clonotype has more than one count but fewer than ten. V gene TRBV5-1 combines with J gene TRBJ1-6, with unresolved D. The CDR3 has 14 residues. In germline, CDR1 is SGHRS, CDR2 YFSETQ. V lost 0 bases and J 7 bases, leaving 8 bases between the germline ends. The CDR3 DNA sequence: TGCGCCAGCAGCTTGGACACTACAAATTCACCCCTCCACTTT. Its translation: CASSLDTTNSPLHF.

The V and J genes are TRBV15 and TRBJ2-6; either TRBD1 or TRBD2 may supply D (7 bases each). The CDR3 length is 19 residues. V was pared by 2 bases and J by 1 base, with 18 bases between. Germline CDR1 reads LNHNV; CDR2 reads YYDKDF (reference sequence). The CDR3 is CATSRPLGGGASGANVLTF. CDR3 nucleotides: TGTGCCACCAGCAGACCCCTGGGAGGGGGCGCTTCTGGGGCCAACGTCCTGACTTTC.

The J gene is TRBJ2-5, the V gene TRBV6-2 or TRBV6-3, with D possibly TRBD1 on 6 matching bases. CDR3 length: 14 amino acids. The V end lost 5 bases, the J end lost 1 base, and 11 bases lay between the germline ends. Germline V lookup: CDR1 MNHEY, CDR2 SVGEGT. In DNA form, the CDR3 reads TGTGCCAGCAGTCCAGACAGGTCCCAAGAGACCCAGTACTTC. Protein sequence: CASSPDRSQETQYF.

This clonotype was seen a handful of times. The rearrangement joins TRBV27 to TRBJ2-1; D not certain. Germline assignment: CDR1 MNHEY and CDR2 SMNVEV (reference sequence). The CDR3 has 13 residues. With 3 bases removed from V and 9 bases from J, the gap between germline ends came to 12 bases. CDR3 sequence reads: CASSFSQSREQFF. The CDR3 DNA follows: TGTGCCAGCAGTTTCTCACAGAGCCGTGAGCAGTTCTTC.

The chain employs TRBV6-6 and TRBJ2-7; the D gene is possibly TRBD2 (5 bases). The V end lost 7 bases, the J end lost 1 base, and 17 bases lay between the germline ends. From germline, CDR1 is MNHNY and CDR2 SVGAGI (reference sequence). The CDR3 totals 15 residues. The CDR3 region has the DNA TGTGCCAGCACTCACGAGAGGGTGGGATCCTACGAGCAGTACTTC. Translated, it gives CASTHERVGSYEQYF.